This entry concerns a single TCR beta chain. The data derive from a study of blood T cell repertoires in COVID-19. Looking at the study overall: Sources were T cells, B-cell-depleted T cells, or PBMCs; the material itself was cDNA or gDNA.

In the original processing: Reference gene primer amplification gave nucleated cell count estimates. TCRdb's table, derived via immunoSEQ multiplex PCR, lists solely in-frame clones and lacks some. The DNA gave D and trimming, while V, J and clone size come from that table. The sample holds about 58,000 clones, 85% seen once. Germline V lookup: CDR1 SGHTA, CDR2 FQGTGA. The CDR3 consists of 15 residues. V was trimmed by 1 base and J by 3 bases, leaving 10 bases between them. V gene TRBV7-3 combines with J gene TRBJ2-1, with D perhaps matching TRBD2 (6 bases). The sequencing input was peripheral blood. This TCR derives from a man in his forties with active COVID-19. CDR3 bases: TGTGCCAGCAGCTTAATTTGGGGGGTCTACAATGAGCAGTTCTTC. Translation gives CASSLIWGVYNEQFF. The entire variable domain, with the rest obtained from reference TRBV7-3 and TRBJ2-1, is as follows: GAGVSQTPSNKVTEKGKYVELRCDPISGHTALYWYRQSLGQGPEFLIYFQGTGAADDSGLPNDRFFAVRPEGSVSTLKIQRTERGDSAVYLCASSLIWGVYNEQFFGPGTRLTVL.